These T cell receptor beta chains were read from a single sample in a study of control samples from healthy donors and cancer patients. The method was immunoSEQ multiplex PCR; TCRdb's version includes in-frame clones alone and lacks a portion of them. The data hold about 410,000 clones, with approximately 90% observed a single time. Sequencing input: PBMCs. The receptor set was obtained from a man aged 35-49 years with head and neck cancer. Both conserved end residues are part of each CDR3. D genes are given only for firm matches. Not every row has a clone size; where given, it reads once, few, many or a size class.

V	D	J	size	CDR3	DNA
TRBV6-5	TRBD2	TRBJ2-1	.	CASKTTLAGGSEQFF	TGTGCCAGCAAGACTACACTAGCGGGAGGAAGTGAGCAGTTCTTC
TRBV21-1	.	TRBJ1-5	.	CASSIRAHRGNQPQHF	TGTGCCAGCAGCATAAGGGCTCATCGGGGCAATCAGCCCCAGCATTTT
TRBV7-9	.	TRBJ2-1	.	CASSLLYNEQFF	TGTGCCAGCAGCTTACTGTACAATGAGCAGTTCTTC
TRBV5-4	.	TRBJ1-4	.	CASSARGDEKLFF	TGTGCCAGCAGCGCTAGGGGGGATGAAAAACTGTTTTTT
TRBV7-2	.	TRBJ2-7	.	CASSLPGAKTYEQYF	TGTGCCAGCAGCTTACCGGGGGCGAAGACCTACGAGCAGTACTTC
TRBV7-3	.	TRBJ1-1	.	CASRDDGGTEAFF	TGTGCCAGCAGAGATGACGGGGGCACTGAAGCTTTCTTT
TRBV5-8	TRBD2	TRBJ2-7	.	CASSSGSLAGAYEQYF	TGTGCCAGCAGCTCAGGGTCCCTAGCGGGAGCCTACGAGCAGTACTTC
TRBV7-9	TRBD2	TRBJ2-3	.	CASSSELAVHMNTQYF	TGTGCCAGCAGCTCCGAACTAGCGGTCCACATGAATACGCAGTATTTT
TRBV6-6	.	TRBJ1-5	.	CASSYDGYQPQHF	TGTGCCAGCAGTTACGACGGTTATCAGCCCCAGCATTTT
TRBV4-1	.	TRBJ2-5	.	CASSQRDRETQYF	TGCGCCAGCAGCCAAAGGGATCGAGAGACCCAGTACTTC
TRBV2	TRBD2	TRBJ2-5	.	CASRGDTSSGSRGETQYF	TGTGCCAGCAGGGGGGACACATCTAGCGGGAGCCGTGGGGAGACCCAGTACTTC
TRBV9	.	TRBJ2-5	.	CASSVSGIQETQYF	TGTGCCAGCAGCGTATCAGGGATCCAAGAGACCCAGTACTTC
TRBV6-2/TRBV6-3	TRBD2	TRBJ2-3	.	CASSYRLAGGPSDTQYF	TGTGCCAGCAGTTATAGACTAGCGGGGGGGCCATCAGATACGCAGTATTTT
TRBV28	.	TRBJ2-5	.	CASSFQGFQETQYF	TGTGCCAGCAGTTTTCAGGGTTTCCAAGAGACCCAGTACTTC
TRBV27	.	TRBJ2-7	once	CASSLSRNYEQYF	TGTGCCAGCAGTTTATCCAGGAACTACGAGCAGTACTTC
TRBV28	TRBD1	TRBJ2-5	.	CASSLVAGGLLGETQYF	TGTGCCAGCAGTTTAGTGGCAGGGGGCCTCCTGGGTGAGACCCAGTACTTC